This T cell receptor (beta chain) was profiled in a study of cytomegalovirus exposure and HLA in healthy donors. The PCR used 60 Vbeta and 13 Jbeta primers. Libraries were prepared by immunoSEQ multiplex PCR; TCRdb keeps only in-frame clonotypes and omits some of them. The sample records about 160,000 clones, approximately 80% being singletons. The sequencing sample was made of PBMCs. The sequence came from a male donor in good health and CMV-seronegative.

CDR3 sequence: CASSSGTGNIDTQYF. For the CDR3, the DNA is TGTGCCAGCAGTTCCGGGACAGGGAATATAGATACGCAGTATTTT. The chain couples TRBV6-4 to TRBJ2-3; 9 bases line up with TRBD1. The CDR3 runs 15 residues. Per the germline V gene, CDR1 is MRHNA and CDR2 is SNTAGT. V lost 5 bases, J lost 5 bases, and 8 bases stayed unmatched.